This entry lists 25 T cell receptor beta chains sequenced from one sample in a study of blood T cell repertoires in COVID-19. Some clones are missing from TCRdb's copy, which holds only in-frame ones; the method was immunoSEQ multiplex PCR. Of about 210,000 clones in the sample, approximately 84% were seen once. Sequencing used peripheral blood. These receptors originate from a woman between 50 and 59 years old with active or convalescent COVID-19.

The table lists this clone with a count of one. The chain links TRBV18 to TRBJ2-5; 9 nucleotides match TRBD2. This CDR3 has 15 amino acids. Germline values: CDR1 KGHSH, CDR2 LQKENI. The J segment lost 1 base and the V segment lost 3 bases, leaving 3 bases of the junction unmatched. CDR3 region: CASSPSGGLQETQYF. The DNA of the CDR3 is TGTGCCAGCTCACCTAGCGGGGGCCTCCAAGAGACCCAGTACTTC.

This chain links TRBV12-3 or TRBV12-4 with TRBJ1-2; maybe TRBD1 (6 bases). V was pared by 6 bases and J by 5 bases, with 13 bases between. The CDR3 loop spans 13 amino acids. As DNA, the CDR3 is TGTGCCAGCAGCTACGACAGGCAGTATGGCTACACCTTC. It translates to CASSYDRQYGYTF.

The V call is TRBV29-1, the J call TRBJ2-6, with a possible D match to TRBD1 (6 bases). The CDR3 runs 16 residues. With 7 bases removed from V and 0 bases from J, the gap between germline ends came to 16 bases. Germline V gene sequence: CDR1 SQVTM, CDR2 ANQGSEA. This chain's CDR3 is CSALTGLNSGANVLTF. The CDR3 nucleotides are TGCAGCGCCTTGACAGGCTTGAACTCTGGGGCCAACGTCCTGACTTTC.

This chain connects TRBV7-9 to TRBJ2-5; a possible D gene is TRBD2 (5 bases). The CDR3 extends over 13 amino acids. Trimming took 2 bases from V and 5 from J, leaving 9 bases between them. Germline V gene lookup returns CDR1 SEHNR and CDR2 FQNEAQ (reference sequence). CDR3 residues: CASSLSGMETQYF. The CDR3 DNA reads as TGTGCCAGCAGCTTATCGGGGATGGAGACCCAGTACTTC.

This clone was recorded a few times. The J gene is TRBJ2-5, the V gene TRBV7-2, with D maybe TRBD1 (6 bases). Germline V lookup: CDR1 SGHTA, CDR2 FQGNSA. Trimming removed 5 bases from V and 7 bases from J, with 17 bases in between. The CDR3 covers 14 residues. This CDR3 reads CASSPNRESRTQYF. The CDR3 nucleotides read TGTGCCAGCAGCCCCAACAGGGAGTCGAGGACCCAGTACTTC. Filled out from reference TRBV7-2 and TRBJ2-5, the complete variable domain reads GAGVSQSPSNKVTEKGKDVELRCDPISGHTALYWYRQSLGQGLEFLIYFQGNSAPDKSGLPSDRFSAERTGGSVSTLTIQRTQQEDSAVYLCASSPNRESRTQYFGPGTRLLVL.

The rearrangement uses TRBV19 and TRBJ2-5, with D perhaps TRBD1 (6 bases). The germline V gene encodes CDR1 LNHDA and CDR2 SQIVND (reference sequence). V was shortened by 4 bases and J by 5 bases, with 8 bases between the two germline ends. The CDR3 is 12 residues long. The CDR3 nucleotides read TGTGCCAGTAGTAGCGACAGGGAGACCCAGTACTTC. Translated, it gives CASSSDRETQYF.

The CDR3 bases are TGTGCCAGCTCGGGTGCCGGGGTCGAAGAGACCCAGTACTTC. Translating it yields CASSGAGVEETQYF. The rearrangement links TRBV18 to TRBJ2-5, with TRBD2 as a possible D gene (5 bases). CDR1 KGHSH and CDR2 LQKENI come from the germline V gene. This CDR3 region has 14 residues. The V end lost 6 bases, the J end lost 3 bases, and 14 bases lay between the germline ends.

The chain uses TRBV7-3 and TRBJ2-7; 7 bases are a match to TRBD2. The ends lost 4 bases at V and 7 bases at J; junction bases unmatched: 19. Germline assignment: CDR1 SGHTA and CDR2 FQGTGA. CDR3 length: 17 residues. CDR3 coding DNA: TGTGCCAGCAGCTCCCTAGGGGCCGGCGGGAGTTCAGAAGAGCAGTACTTC. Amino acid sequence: CASSSLGAGGSSEEQYF.

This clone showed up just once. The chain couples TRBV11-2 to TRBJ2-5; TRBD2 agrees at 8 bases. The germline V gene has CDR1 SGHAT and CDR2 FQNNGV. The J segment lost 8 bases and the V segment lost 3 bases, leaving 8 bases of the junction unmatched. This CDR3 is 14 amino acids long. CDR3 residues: CASSFRGGAKTQYF. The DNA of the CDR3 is TGTGCCAGCAGCTTCCGGGGGGGGGCAAAAACCCAGTACTTC. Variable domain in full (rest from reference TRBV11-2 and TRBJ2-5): EAGVAQSPRYKIIEKRQSVAFWCNPISGHATLYWYQQILGQGPKLLIQFQNNGVVDDSQLPKDRFSAERLKGVDSTLKIQPAKLEDSAVYLCASSFRGGAKTQYFGPGTRLLVL.

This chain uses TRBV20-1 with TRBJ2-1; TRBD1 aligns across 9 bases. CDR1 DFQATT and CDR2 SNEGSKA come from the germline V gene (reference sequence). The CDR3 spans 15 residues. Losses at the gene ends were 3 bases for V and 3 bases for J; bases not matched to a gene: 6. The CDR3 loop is CSASGGQGYYNEQFF. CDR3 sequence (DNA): TGCAGTGCTAGTGGGGGACAGGGTTACTACAATGAGCAGTTCTTC.

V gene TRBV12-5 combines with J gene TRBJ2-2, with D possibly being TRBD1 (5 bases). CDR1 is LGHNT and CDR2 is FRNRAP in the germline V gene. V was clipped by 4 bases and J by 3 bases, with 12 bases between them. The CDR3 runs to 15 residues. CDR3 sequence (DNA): TGTGCTAGTGGTTCCAGGGTTTGGGACACCGGGGAGCTGTTTTTT. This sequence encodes CASGSRVWDTGELFF.

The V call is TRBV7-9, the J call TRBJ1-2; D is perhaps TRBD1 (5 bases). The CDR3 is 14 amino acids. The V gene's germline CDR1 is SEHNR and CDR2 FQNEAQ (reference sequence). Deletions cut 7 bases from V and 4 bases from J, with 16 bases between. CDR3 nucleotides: TGTGCCAGCACCCCCTTCGGGGGACCCTATGGCTACACCTTC. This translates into CASTPFGGPYGYTF. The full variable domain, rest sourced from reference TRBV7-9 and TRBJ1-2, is DTGVSQNPRHKITKRGQNVTFRCDPISEHNRLYWYRQTLGQGPEFLTYFQNEAQLEKSRLLSDRFSAERPKGSFSTLEIQRTEQGDSAMYLCASTPFGGPYGYTFGSGTRLTVV.

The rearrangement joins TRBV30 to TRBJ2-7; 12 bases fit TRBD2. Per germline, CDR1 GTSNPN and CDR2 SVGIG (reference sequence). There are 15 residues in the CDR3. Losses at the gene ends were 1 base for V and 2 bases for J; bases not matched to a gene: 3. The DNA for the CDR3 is TGTGCCTGGAGTGCCGGACTAGCGGGGACCTACGAGCAGTACTTC. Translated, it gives CAWSAGLAGTYEQYF.

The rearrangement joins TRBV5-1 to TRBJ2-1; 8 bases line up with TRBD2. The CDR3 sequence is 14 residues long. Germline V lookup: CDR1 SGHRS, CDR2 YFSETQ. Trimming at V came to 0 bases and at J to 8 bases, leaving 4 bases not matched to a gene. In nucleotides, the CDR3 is TGCGCCAGCAGCTTGGGACGGGAGGGGGATGAGCAGTTCTTC. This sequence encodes CASSLGREGDEQFF.

The CDR3 sequence is CASSFTVSGELFF. In nucleotides, the CDR3 is TGTGCCAGCAGCTTTACGGTATCCGGGGAGCTGTTTTTT. The rearrangement uses TRBV7-9 and TRBJ2-2; no clear D. Looked up from germline, CDR1 is SEHNR and CDR2 is FQNEAQ (reference sequence). This CDR3 has 13 amino acids. V shed 3 bases and J shed 6 bases, with 8 bases lying between them.

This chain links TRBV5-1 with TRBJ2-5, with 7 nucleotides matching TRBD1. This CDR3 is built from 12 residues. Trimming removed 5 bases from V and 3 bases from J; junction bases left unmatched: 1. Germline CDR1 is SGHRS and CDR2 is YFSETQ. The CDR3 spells CASRGQKETQYF. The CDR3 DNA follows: TGCGCCAGCAGGGGACAGAAAGAGACCCAGTACTTC.

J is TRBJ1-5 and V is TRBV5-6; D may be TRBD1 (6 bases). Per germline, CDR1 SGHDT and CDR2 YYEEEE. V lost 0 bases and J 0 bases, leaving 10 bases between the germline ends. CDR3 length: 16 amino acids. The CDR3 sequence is CASSLVAGDSNQPQHF. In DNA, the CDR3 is TGTGCCAGCAGCTTGGTCGCAGGGGATAGCAATCAGCCCCAGCATTTT.

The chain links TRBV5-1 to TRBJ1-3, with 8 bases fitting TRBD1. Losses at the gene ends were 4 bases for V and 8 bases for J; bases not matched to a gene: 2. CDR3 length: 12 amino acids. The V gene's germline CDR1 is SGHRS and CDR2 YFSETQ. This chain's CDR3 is CASSLTGDTIYF. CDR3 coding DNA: TGCGCCAGCAGCCTGACAGGGGACACCATATATTTT.

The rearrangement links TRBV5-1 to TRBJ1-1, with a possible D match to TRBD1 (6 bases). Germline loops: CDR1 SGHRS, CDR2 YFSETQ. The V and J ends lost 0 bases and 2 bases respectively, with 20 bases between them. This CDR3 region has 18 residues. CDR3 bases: TGCGCCAGCAGCTTGGGATGGGGATCAAACAGGGTAAACACTGAAGCTTTCTTT. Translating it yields CASSLGWGSNRVNTEAFF.

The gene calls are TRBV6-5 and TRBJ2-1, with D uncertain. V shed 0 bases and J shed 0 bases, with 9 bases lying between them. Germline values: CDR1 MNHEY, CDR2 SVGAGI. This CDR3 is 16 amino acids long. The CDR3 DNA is TGTGCCAGCAGTTACTCCTCCGTCCTCTCCTACAATGAGCAGTTCTTC. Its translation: CASSYSSVLSYNEQFF.

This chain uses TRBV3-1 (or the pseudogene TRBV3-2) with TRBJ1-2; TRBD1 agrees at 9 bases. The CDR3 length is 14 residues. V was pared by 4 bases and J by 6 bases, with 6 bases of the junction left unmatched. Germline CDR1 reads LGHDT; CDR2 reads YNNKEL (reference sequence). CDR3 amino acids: CASSPWDREDGYTF. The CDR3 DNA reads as TGTGCCAGCAGCCCCTGGGACAGGGAGGATGGCTACACCTTC.

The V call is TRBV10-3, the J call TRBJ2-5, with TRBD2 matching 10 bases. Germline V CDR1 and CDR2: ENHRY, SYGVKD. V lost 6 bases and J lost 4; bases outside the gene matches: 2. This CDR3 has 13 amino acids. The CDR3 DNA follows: TGTGCCATCAGGCCTAGCGGGGGAGAGACCCAGTACTTC. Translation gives CAIRPSGGETQYF.

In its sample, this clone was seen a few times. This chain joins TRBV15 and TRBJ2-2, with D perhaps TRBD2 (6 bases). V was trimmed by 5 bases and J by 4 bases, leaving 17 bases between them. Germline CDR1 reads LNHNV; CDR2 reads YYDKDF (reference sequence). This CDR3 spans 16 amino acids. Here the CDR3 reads CATSPRGSLSTGELFF. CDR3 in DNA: TGTGCCACCAGCCCCCGGGGGTCTCTGAGCACCGGGGAGCTGTTTTTT. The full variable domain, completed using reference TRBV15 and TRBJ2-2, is DAMVIQNPRYQVTQFGKPVTLSCSQTLNHNVMYWYQQKSSQAPKLLFHYYDKDFNNEADTPDNFQSRRPNTSFCFLDIRSPGLGDTAMYLCATSPRGSLSTGELFFGEGSRLTVL.

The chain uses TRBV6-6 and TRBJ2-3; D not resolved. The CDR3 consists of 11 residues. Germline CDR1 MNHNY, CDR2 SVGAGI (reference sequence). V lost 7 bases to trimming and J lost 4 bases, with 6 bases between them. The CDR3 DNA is TGTGCCAGCAAGAGTGCAGATACGCAGTATTTT. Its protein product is CASKSADTQYF.

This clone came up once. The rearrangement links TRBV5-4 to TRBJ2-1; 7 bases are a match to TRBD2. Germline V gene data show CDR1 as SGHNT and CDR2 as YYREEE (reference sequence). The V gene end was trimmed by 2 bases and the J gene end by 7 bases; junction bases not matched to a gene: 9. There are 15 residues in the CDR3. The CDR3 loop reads CASSFPRRGGNEQFF. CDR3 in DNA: TGTGCCAGCAGCTTCCCTCGACGGGGAGGGAATGAGCAGTTCTTC.